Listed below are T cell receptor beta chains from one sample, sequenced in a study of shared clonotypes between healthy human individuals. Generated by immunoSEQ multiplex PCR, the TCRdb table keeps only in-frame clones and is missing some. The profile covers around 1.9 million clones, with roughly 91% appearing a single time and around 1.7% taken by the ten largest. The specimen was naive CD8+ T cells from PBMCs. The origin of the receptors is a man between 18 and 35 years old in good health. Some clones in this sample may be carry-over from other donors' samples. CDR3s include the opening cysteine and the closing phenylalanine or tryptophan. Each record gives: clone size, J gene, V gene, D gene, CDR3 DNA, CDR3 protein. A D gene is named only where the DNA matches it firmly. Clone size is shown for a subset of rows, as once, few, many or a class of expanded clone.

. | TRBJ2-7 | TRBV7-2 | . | TGTGCCAGCACCCGGGCGGGGGACAGGTCCTACGAGCAGTACTTC | CASTRAGDRSYEQYF
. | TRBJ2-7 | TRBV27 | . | TGTGCCAGCAGTCCTCGGGACTTTTCCTACGAGCAGTACTTC | CASSPRDFSYEQYF
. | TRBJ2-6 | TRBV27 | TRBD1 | TGTGCCAGCAGCCCCCGGGACAGGGGAAACTCTGGGGCCAACGTCCTGACTTTC | CASSPRDRGNSGANVLTF
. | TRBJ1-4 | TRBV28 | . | TGTGCCAGCAGTTTAGCCCGCAATGGTCCGTTTTTT | CASSLARNGPFF
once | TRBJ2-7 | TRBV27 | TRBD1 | TGTGCCAGCAGTCCTCGGACAGGGAGAACCTACGAGCAGTACTTC | CASSPRTGRTYEQYF
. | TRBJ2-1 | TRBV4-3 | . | TGCGCCAGCAGCCAAGAAGGACCGGGAGTCACCTACAATGAGCAGTTCTTC | CASSQEGPGVTYNEQFF
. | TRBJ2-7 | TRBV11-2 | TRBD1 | TGTGCCAGCAGCTTAGCTTCGACAGGGAAACACTACGAGCAGTACTTC | CASSLASTGKHYEQYF
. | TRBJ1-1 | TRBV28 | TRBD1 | TGTGCCAGCAGTTTGGGACAGGGCTTTACGAACACTGAAGCTTTCTTT | CASSLGQGFTNTEAFF
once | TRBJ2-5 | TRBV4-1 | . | TGCGCCAGCAGCCAAGGTAGCGGGTGGGGGCTACAAGAGACCCAGTACTTC | CASSQGSGWGLQETQYF
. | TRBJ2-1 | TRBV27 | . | TGTGCCAGCAGTTTAAGCAGGGCCCCCATTTCCTACAATGAGCAGTTCTTC | CASSLSRAPISYNEQFF
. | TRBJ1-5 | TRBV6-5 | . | TGTGCCAGCAGTTACTCCAGTAGCAATCAGCCCCAGCATTTT | CASSYSSSNQPQHF
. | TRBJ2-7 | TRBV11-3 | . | TGTGCCAGCAGATTGACAGCGACCTGGGGGGACGAGCAGTACTTC | CASRLTATWGDEQYF
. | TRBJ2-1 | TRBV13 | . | TGTGCCAGCAGCTTAGGACAGCGAGGTGAGCAGTTCTTC | CASSLGQRGEQFF
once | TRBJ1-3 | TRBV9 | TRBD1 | TGTGCCAGCAGCCCCTTGAGGACAGGGCCTGGAAACACCATATATTTT | CASSPLRTGPGNTIYF
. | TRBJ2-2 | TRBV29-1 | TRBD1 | TGCAGCGTTGTTTCCAGGGGGCCGAACACCGGGGAGCTGTTTTTT | CSVVSRGPNTGELFF
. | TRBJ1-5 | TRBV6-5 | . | TGTGCCAGCAGTTATTCACGGAGCAATCAGCCCCAGCATTTT | CASSYSRSNQPQHF
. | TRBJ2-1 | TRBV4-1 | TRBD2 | TGCGCCAGCAGCCCTGGGGTGACTAGCGGGTCCCAGTATCACAATGAGCAGTTCTTC | CASSPGVTSGSQYHNEQFF
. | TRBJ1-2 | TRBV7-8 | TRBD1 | TGTGCCAGCAGCAATTCGCCGGTAAAGGGGGCGCTTACGGATGGCTACACCTTC | CASSNSPVKGALTDGYTF
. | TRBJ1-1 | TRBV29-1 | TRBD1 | TGCAGCGTATACACAGGGGACACTGAAGCTTTCTTT | CSVYTGDTEAFF
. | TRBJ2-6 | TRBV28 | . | TGTGCCAGCAGTTTATTGAGTTTCTCTGGGGCCAACGTCCTGACTTTC | CASSLLSFSGANVLTF
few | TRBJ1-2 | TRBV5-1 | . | TGCGCCAGCACCCCAGACTACTATGGCTACACCTTC | CASTPDYYGYTF
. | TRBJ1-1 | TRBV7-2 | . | TGTGCCAGCAGCTTACAGGGTGACGGTGAAGCTTTCTTT | CASSLQGDGEAFF
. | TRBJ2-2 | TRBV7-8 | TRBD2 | TGTGCCAGCAGCTTAGGGCTAGCGGGAGGGACCGGGGAGCTGTTTTTT | CASSLGLAGGTGELFF
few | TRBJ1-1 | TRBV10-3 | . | TGTGCCATCAGTGAGGGGGTGGAAGCTTTCTTT | CAISEGVEAFF
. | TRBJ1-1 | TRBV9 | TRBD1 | TGTGCCAGCAGCGGGGGACAGGCCCTCCTGGACACTGAAGCTTTCTTT | CASSGGQALLDTEAFF
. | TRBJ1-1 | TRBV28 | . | TGTGCCAGCAGTACTAACACTGAAGCTTTCTTT | CASSTNTEAFF
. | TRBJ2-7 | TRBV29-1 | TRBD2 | TGCAGCGTGTGTGGGGCTAGCGGGAGGGGAGGGCCCTACGAGCAGTACTTC | CSVCGASGRGGPYEQYF
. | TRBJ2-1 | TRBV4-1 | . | TGCGCCAGCAGCCAAGAGCGCGGCACTACTAACAATGAGCAGTTCTTC | CASSQERGTTNNEQFF
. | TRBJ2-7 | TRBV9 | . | TGTGCCAGCAGCGTAGCTAACCGGGGCTACGAGCAGTACTTC | CASSVANRGYEQYF
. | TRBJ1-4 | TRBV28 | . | TGTGCCAGCAGTCAAATCCGGTTTCCTAATGAAAAACTGTTTTTT | CASSQIRFPNEKLFF
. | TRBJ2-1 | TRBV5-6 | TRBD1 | TGTGCCAGCAGCCCCGGGACAGGGTACCATGAGCAGTTCTTC | CASSPGTGYHEQFF
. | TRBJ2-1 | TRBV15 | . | TGTGCCACCAGACTACTAGCCAGGAATGAGCAGTTCTTC | CATRLLARNEQFF
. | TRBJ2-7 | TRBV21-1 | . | TGTGCCAGCAGGACCGGGACTATGGACGAGCAGTACTTC | CASRTGTMDEQYF
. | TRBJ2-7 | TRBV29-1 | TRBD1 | TGCAGCGTTGAGAGGGTAGAGACAGGGTCCTACGAGCAGTACTTC | CSVERVETGSYEQYF
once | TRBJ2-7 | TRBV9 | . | TGTGCCAGCAGCCCCAGTCCCGGGACAGGGGTAGCGGGAGTTGTCGAGCAGTACTTC | CASSPSPGTGVAGVVEQYF
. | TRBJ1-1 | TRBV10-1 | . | TGCGCCAGCAGCCAGTTCAGGGAAAGGAACACTGAAGCTTTCTTT | CASSQFRERNTEAFF
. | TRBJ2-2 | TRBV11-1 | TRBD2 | TGTGCCAGCAGCCCGACTAGCGGAGGCACCGGGGAGCTGTTTTTT | CASSPTSGGTGELFF
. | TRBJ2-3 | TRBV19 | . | TGTGCCAGTAGTATAGATTCATGGTCTAGCACAGATACGCAGTATTTT | CASSIDSWSSTDTQYF
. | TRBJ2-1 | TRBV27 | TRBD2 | TGTGCCAGCAGTATGACTAGCGGGGCGGCGGGGCAGTTCTTC | CASSMTSGAAGQFF
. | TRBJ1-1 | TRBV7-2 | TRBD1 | TGTGCCAGCAGCTCAAGGGACAGAAAAAACACTGAAGCTTTCTTT | CASSSRDRKNTEAFF
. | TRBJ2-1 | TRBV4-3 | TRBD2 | TGCGCCAGCAGCTCCGGGACTAGCGGGACTGTATCCTACAATGAGCAGTTCTTC | CASSSGTSGTVSYNEQFF
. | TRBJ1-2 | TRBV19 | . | TGTGCCACCTCCTCCGAGGGCTATCGCTACACCTTC | CATSSEGYRYTF
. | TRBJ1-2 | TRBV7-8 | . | TGTGCCAGCAGAGGAGGGGGTGGCTATGGCTACACCTTC | CASRGGGGYGYTF
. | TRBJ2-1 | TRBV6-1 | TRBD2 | TGTGCCAGCAGAAGACAGCGGGGAGTCAACAATGAGCAGTTCTTC | CASRRQRGVNNEQFF
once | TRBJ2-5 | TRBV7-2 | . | TGTGCCAGCAGCCAATCCTCTGCGTTTGGGGAGACCCAGTACTTC | CASSQSSAFGETQYF
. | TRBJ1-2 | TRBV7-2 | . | TGTGCCAGCAGCTCCACGGACGGATTTCCAAACTATGGCTACACCTTC | CASSSTDGFPNYGYTF
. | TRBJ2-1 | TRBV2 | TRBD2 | TGTGCCAGCAGTGAAGCTAGGACTAGCAGGTACAATGAGCAGTTCTTC | CASSEARTSRYNEQFF
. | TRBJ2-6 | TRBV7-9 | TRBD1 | TGTGCCAGCAGCTTAGCGTGGGGGACAGGCCTCTCTGGGGCCAACGTCCTGACTTTC | CASSLAWGTGLSGANVLTF
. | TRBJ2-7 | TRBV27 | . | TGTGCCAGCAGTTTATCCCCTGAGTCCTACGAGCAGTACTTC | CASSLSPESYEQYF
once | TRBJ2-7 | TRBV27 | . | TGTGCCAGCGGACCAACACCAATCGGGGTCCCCTACGAGCAGTACTTC | CASGPTPIGVPYEQYF
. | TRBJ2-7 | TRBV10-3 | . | TGTGCCATCAGTGAGCGAACTGTACGGGGATCCTACGAGCAGTACTTC | CAISERTVRGSYEQYF
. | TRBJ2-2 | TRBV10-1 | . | TGCGCCAGTACATCCGGCCCTGGTAGCACCGGGGAGCTGTTTTTT | CASTSGPGSTGELFF
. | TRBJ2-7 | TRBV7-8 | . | TGTGCCAGCAGCCCAACCCCGACGCAGTTGGAGTACGAGCAGTACTTC | CASSPTPTQLEYEQYF
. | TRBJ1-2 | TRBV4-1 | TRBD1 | TGCGCCAGCAGCCCGCCAATGGACAGGGCGTATGGCTACACCTTC | CASSPPMDRAYGYTF
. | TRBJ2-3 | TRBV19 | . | TGTGCCAGCCACCCGGGGAGCGGATACACAGATACGCAGTATTTT | CASHPGSGYTDTQYF
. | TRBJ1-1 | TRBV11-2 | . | TGTGCCAGCACGAATACCCAACCAGGAGGTTCTTTCTTT | CASTNTQPGGSFF
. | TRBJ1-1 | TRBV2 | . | TGTGCCAGCAGTCTCGGGAGGGGGAGACAGAACACTGAAGCTTTCTTT | CASSLGRGRQNTEAFF
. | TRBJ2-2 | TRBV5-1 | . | TGCGCCAGCAGCTTCCTGGTCCTCGCTTCTTACCCCGGGGAGCTGTTTTTT | CASSFLVLASYPGELFF
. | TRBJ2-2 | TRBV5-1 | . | TGCGCCAGCAAAGGGCTCGACACCGGGGAGCTGTTTTTT | CASKGLDTGELFF
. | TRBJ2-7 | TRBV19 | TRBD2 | TGTGCCAGTAGTAGCTCGACTAGCGCAAACTACGAGCAGTACTTC | CASSSSTSANYEQYF